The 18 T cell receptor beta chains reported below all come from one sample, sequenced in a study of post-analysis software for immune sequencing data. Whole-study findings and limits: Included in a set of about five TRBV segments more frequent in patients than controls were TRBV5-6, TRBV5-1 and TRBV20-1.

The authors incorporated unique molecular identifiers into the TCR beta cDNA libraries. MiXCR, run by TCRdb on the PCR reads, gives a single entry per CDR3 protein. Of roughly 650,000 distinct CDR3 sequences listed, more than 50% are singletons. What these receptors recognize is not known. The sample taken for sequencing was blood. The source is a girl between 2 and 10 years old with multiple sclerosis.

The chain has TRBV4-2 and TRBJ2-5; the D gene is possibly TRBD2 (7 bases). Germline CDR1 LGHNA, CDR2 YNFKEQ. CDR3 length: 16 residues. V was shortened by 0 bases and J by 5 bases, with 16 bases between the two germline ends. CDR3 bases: TGTGCCAGCAGCCAAGAGGGGCGGGGGCCGAAGGAGACCCAGTACTTC. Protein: CASSQEGRGPKETQYF.

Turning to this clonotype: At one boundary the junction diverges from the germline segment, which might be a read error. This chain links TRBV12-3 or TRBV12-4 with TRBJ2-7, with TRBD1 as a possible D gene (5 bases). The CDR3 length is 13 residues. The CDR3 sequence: CASARQSSYGQYF. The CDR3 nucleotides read TGTGCCAGCGCTCGACAGAGCTCCTACGGGCAGTACTTC.

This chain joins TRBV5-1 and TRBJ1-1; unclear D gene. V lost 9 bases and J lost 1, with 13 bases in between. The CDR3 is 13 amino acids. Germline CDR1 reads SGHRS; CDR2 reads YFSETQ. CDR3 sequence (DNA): TGCGCCACCAAAACCGGGCAGAACACTGAAGCTTTCTTT. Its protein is CATKTGQNTEAFF.

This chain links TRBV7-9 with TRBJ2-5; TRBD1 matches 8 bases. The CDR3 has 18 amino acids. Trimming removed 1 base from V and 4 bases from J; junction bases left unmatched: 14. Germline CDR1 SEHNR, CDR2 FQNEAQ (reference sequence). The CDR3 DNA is TGTGCCAGCAGCTTAGACGGTCAGGGGGCGCCTGTAAGAGAGACCCAGTACTTC. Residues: CASSLDGQGAPVRETQYF.

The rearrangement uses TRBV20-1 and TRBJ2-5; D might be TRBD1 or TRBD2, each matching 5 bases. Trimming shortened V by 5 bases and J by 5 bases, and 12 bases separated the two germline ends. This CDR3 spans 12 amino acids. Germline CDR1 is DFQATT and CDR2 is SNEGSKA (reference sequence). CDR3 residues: CSAGGEVETQYF. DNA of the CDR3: TGCAGTGCTGGGGGAGAAGTGGAGACCCAGTACTTC.

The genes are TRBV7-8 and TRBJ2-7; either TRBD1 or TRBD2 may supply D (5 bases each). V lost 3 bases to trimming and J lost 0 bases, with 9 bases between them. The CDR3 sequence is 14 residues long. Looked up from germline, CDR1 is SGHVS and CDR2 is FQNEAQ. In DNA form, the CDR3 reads TGTGCCAGCAGCTTCGGGACCAGCTCCTACGAGCAGTACTTC. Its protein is CASSFGTSSYEQYF. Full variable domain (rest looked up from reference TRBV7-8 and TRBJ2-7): GAGVSQSPRYKVAKRGQDVALRCDPISGHVSLFWYQQALGQGPEFLTYFQNEAQLDKSGLPSDRFFAERPEGSVSTLKIQRTQQEDSAVYLCASSFGTSSYEQYFGPGTRLTVT.

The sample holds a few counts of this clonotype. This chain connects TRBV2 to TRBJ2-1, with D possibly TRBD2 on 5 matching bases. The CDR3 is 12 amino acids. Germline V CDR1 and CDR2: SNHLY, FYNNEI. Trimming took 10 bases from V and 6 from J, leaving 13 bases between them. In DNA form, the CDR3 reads TGTGCCATCTTACTTGAGGGCAATGAGCAGTTCTTC. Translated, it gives CAILLEGNEQFF.

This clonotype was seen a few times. CDR3 nucleotide sequence: TGTGCCAGCAGTCCCTGGGGGGAACAGTTCTTC. Amino acids: CASSPWGEQFF. The chain carries TRBV28 and TRBJ2-1; tentatively, D is TRBD2 (6 bases). Germline-derived CDR1 and CDR2 are MDHEN and SYDVKM. CDR3 size: 11 residues. The V end was cut by 5 bases, the J end by 13 bases, with 12 bases between.

The CDR3 reads CASSLVPGGAGETQYF. CDR3 nucleotides: TGCGCCAGCAGCTTGGTTCCAGGGGGCGCGGGAGAGACCCAGTACTTC. The rearrangement links TRBV5-1 to TRBJ2-5, with 8 bases fitting TRBD1. Germline V CDR1 and CDR2: SGHRS, YFSETQ. The CDR3 is 16 residues long. Trimming cost V 0 bases and J 4 bases; bases outside gene matches: 8.

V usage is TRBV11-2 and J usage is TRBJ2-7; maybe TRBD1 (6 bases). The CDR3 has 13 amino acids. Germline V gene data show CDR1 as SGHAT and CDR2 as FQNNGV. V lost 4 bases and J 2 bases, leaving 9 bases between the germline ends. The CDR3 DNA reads TGTGCCAGCAGCTCGGGACATGCCTACGAGCAGTACTTC. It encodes CASSSGHAYEQYF.

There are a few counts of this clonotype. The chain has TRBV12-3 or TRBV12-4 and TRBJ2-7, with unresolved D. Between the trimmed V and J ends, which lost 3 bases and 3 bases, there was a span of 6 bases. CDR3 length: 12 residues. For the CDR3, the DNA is TGTGCCAGCAGTTTCGATTACTACGAGCAGTACTTC. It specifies CASSFDYYEQYF.

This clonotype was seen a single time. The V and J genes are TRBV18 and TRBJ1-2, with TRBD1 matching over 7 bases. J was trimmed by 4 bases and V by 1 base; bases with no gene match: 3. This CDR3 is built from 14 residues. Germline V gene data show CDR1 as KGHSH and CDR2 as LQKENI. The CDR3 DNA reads TGTGCCAGCTCACCACTACAGGGGAGCTATGGCTACACCTTC. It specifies CASSPLQGSYGYTF.

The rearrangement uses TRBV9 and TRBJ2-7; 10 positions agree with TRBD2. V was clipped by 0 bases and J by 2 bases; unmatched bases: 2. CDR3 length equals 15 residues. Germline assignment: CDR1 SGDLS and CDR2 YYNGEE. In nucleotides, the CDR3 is TGTGCCAGCAGCGTAGGACTAGCGGGCACCTACGAGCAGTACTTC. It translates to CASSVGLAGTYEQYF.

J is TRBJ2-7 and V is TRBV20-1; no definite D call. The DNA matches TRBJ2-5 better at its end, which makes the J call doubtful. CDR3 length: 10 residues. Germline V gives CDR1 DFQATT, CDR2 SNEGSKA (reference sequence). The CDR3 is CSASDGTQYF. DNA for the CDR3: TGCAGTGCTAGCGACGGGACCCAGTACTTC.

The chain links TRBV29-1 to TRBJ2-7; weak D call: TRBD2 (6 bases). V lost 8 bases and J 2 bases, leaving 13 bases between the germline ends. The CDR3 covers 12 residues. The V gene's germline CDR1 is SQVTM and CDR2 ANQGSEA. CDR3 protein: CSIGTPAYEQYF. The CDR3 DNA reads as TGCAGCATAGGGACTCCAGCCTACGAGCAGTACTTC.

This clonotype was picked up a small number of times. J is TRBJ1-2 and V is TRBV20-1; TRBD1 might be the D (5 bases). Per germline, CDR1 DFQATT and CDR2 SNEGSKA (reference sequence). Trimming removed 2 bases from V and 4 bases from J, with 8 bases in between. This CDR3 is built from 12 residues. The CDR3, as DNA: TGCAGTGCTAGACCGGACATCTATGGCTACACCTTC. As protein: CSARPDIYGYTF.

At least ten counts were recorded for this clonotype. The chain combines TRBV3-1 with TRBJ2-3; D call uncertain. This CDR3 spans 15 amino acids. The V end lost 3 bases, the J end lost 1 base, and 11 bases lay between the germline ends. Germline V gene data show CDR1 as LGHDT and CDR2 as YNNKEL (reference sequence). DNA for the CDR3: TGTGCCAGCAGCCAGGTAGGTGCGGGCACAGATACGCAGTATTTT. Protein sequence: CASSQVGAGTDTQYF.

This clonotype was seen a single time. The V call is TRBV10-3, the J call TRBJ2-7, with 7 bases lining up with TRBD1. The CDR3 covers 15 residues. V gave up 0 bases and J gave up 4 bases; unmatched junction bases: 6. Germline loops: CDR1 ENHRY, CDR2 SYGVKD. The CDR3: CAISESRTGEYEQYF. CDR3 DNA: TGTGCCATCAGTGAGTCGAGGACAGGCGAATACGAGCAGTACTTC.